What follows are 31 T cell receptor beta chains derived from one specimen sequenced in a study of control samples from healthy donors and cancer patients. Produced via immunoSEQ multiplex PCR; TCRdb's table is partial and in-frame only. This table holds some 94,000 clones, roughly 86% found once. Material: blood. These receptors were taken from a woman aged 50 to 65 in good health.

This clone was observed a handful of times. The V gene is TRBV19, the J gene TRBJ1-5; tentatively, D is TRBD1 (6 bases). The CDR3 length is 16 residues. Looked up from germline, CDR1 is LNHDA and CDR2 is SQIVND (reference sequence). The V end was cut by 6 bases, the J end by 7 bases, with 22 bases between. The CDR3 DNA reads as TGTGCCAGTAGCCACCGGGGGGCCAGATCTCTGCAGCCCCAGCATTTT. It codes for CASSHRGARSLQPQHF.

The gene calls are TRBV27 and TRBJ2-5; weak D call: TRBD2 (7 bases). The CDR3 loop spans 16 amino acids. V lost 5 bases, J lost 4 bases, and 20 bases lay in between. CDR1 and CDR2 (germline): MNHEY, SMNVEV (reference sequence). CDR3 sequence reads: CASSPIGGGQGETQYF. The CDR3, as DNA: TGTGCCAGCAGTCCTATAGGGGGGGGGCAGGGAGAGACCCAGTACTTC.

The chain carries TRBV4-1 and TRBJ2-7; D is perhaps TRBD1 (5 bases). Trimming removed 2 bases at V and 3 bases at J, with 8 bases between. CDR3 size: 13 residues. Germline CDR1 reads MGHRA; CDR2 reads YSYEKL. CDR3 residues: CASSQFTGYEQYF. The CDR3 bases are TGCGCCAGCAGCCAATTTACAGGCTACGAGCAGTACTTC.

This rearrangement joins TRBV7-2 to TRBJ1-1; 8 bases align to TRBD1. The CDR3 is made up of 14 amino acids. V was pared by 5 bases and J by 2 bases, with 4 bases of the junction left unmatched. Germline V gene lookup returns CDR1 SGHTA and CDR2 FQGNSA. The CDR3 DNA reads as TGTGCCAGCAGCCCCAGGGGGCTAAACACTGAAGCTTTCTTT. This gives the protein CASSPRGLNTEAFF. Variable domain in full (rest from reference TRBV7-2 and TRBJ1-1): GAGVSQSPSNKVTEKGKDVELRCDPISGHTALYWYRQSLGQGLEFLIYFQGNSAPDKSGLPSDRFSAERTGGSVSTLTIQRTQQEDSAVYLCASSPRGLNTEAFFGQGTRLTVV.

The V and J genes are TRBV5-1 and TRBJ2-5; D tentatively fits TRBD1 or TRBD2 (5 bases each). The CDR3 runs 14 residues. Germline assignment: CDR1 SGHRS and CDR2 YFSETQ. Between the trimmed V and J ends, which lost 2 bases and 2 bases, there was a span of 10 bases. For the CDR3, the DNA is TGCGCCAGCAGCTTTGGGGACCAACAAGAGACCCAGTACTTC. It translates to CASSFGDQQETQYF.

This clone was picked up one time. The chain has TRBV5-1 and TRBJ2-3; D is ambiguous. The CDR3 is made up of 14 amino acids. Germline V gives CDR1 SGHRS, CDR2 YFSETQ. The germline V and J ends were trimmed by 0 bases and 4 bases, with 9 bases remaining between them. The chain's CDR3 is CASSLAVQADTQYF. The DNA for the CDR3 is TGCGCCAGCAGCTTGGCCGTCCAGGCAGATACGCAGTATTTT. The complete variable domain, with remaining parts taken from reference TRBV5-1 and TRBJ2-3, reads KAGVTQTPRYLIKTRGQQVTLSCSPISGHRSVSWYQQTPGQGLQFLFEYFSETQRNKGNFPGRFSGRQFSNSRSEMNVSTLELGDSALYLCASSLAVQADTQYFGPGTRLTVL.

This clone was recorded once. CDR3 sequence: CASSLGGWNTDTQYF. CDR3 in DNA: TGTGCCAGCAGCTTAGGGGGGTGGAACACAGATACGCAGTATTTT. V is TRBV7-2 and J is TRBJ2-3; D might be TRBD1 or TRBD2, each matching 5 bases. From germline, CDR1 is SGHTA and CDR2 FQGNSA. The CDR3 contains 15 residues. The V gene lost 1 base and the J gene lost 2 bases, with 10 bases spanning the gap. Complete variable domain (other parts from reference TRBV7-2 and TRBJ2-3): GAGVSQSPSNKVTEKGKDVELRCDPISGHTALYWYRQSLGQGLEFLIYFQGNSAPDKSGLPSDRFSAERTGGSVSTLTIQRTQQEDSAVYLCASSLGGWNTDTQYFGPGTRLTVL.

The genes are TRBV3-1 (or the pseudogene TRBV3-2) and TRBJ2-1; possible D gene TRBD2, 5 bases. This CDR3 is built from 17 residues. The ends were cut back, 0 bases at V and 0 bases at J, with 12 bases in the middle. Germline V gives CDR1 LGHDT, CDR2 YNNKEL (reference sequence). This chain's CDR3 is CASSQDERRSSYNEQFF. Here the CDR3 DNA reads TGTGCCAGCAGCCAAGATGAGCGGAGAAGCTCCTACAATGAGCAGTTCTTC.

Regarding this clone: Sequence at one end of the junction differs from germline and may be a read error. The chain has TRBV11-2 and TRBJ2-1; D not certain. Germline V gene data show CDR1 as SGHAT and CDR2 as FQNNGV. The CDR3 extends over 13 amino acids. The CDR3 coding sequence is TGTGCCAGCAGCTTAGATCGCGAGAGAGAGCGGTTCTTC. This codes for CASSLDRERERFF.

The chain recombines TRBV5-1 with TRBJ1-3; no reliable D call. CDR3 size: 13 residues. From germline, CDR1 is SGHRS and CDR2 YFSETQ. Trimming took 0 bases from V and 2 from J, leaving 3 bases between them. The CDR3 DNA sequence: TGCGCCAGCAGCTTGGAGGCTGGAAACACCATATATTTT. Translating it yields CASSLEAGNTIYF.

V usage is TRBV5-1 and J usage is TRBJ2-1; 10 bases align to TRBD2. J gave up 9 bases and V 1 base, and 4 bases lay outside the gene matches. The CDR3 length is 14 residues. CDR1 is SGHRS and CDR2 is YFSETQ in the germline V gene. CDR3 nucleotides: TGCGCCAGCAGCTTGACTAGCGGGAATAGTGAGCAGTTCTTC. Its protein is CASSLTSGNSEQFF.

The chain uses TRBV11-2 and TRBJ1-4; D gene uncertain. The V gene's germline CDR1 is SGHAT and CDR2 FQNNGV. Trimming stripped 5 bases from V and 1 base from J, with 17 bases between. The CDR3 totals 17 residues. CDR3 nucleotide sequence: TGTGCCAGCAGCGTCGAGGGTAACCCAAGAACTAATGAAAAACTGTTTTTT. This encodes CASSVEGNPRTNEKLFF.

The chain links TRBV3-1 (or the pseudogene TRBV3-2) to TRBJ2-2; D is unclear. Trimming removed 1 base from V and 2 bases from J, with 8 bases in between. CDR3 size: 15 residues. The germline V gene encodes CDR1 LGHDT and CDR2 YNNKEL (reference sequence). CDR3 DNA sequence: TGTGCCAGCAGCCAAGTTTGGATCAACACCGGGGAGCTGTTTTTT. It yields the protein CASSQVWINTGELFF.

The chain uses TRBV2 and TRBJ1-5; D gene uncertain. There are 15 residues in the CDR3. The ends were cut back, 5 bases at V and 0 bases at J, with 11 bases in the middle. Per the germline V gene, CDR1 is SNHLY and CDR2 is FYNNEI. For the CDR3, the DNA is TGTGCCAGCAGTAGGGCAGGACTTAGCAATCAGCCCCAGCATTTT. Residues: CASSRAGLSNQPQHF.

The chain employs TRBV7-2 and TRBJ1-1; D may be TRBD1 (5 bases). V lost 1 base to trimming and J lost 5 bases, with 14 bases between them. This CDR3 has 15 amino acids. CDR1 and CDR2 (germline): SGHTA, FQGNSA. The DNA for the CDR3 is TGTGCCAGCAGCTTAGGAGGAGGGACGGGGACTGAAGCTTTCTTT. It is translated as CASSLGGGTGTEAFF.

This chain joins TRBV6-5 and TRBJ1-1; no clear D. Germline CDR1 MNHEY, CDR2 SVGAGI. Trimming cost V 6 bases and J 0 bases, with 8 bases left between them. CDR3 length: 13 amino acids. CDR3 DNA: TGTGCCAGCAGACGGACGGTGAACACTGAAGCTTTCTTT. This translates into CASRRTVNTEAFF.

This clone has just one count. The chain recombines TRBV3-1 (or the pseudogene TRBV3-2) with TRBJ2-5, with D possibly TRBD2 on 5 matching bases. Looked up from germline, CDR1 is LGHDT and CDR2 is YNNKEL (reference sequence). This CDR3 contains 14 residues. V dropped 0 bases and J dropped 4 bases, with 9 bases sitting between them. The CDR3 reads CASSQDGERETQYF. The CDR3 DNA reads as TGTGCCAGCAGCCAAGATGGGGAGCGAGAGACCCAGTACTTC.

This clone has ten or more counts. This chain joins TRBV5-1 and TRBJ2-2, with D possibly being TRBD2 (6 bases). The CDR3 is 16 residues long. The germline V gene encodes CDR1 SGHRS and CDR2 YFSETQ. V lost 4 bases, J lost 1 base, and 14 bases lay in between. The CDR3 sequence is CASSLGGTGNTGELFF. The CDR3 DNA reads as TGCGCCAGCAGCCTGGGGGGTACAGGGAACACCGGGGAGCTGTTTTTT.

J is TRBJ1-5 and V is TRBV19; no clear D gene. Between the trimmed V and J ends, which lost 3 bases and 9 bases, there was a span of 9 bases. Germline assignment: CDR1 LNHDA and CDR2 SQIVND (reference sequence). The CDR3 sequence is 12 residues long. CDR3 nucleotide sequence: TGTGCCAGTAGTATCCCCTCTCGGCCCCAGCATTTT. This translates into CASSIPSRPQHF. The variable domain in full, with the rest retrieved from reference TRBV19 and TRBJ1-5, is DGGITQSPKYLFRKEGQNVTLSCEQNLNHDAMYWYRQDPGQGLRLIYYSQIVNDFQKGDIAEGYSVSREKKESFPLTVTSAQKNPTAFYLCASSIPSRPQHFGDGTRLSIL.

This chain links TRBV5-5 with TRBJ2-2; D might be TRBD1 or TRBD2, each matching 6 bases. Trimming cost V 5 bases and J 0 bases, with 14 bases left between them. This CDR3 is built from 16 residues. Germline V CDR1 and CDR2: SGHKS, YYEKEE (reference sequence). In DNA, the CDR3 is TGTGCCAGCAGGTGGGGGGCGACGTCGAACACCGGGGAGCTGTTTTTT. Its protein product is CASRWGATSNTGELFF.

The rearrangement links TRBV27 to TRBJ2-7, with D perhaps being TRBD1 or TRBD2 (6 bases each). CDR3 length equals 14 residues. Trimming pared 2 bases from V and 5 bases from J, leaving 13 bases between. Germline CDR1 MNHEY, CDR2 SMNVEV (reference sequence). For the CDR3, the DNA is TGTGCCAGCAGTTTAGGGGGGCTTGTGGACGAGCAGTACTTC. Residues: CASSLGGLVDEQYF.

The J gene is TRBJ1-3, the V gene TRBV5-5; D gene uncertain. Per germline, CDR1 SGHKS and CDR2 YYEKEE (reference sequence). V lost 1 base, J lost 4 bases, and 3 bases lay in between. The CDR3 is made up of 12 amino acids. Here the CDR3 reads CASSLPGNTIYF. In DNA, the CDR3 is TGTGCCAGCAGCTTGCCCGGAAACACCATATATTTT.

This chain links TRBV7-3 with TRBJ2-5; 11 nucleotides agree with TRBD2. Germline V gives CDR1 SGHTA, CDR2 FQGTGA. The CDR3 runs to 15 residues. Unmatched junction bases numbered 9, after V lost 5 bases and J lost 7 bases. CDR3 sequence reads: CASSQTSGATGTQYF. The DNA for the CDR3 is TGTGCCAGCAGCCAGACTAGCGGGGCCACCGGGACCCAGTACTTC.

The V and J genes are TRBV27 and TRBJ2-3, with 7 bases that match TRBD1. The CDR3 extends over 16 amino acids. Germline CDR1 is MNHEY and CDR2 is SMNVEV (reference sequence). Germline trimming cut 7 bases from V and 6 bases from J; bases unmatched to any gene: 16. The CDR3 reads CASKRGGASGYDTQYF. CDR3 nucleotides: TGTGCCAGCAAACGAGGGGGCGCGAGTGGATACGATACGCAGTATTTT.

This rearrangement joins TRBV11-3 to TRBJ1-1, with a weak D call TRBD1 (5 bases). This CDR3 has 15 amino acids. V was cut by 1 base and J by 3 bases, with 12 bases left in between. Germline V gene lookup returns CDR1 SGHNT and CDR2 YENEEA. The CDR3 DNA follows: TGTGCCAGCAGCTTAGTAGCAGGGTCGGACACTGAAGCTTTCTTT. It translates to CASSLVAGSDTEAFF. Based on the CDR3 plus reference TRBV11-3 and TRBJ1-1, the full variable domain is EAGVVQSPRYKIIEKKQPVAFWCNPISGHNTLYWYLQNLGQGPELLIRYENEEAVDDSQLPKDRFSAERLKGVDSTLKIQPAELGDSAVYLCASSLVAGSDTEAFFGQGTRLTVV.

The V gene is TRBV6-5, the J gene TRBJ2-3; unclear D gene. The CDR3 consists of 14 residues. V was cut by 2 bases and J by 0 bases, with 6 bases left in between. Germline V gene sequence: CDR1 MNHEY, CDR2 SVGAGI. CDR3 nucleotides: TGTGCCAGCAGTTACAAAGACAGCACAGATACGCAGTATTTT. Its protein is CASSYKDSTDTQYF.

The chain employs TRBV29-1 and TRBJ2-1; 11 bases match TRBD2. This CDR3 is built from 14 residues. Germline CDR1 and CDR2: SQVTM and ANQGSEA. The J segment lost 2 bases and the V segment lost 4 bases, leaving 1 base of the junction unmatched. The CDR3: CSVALAGAYNEQFF. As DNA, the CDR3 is TGCAGCGTTGCACTAGCGGGGGCCTACAATGAGCAGTTCTTC.

The CDR3 protein is CASGLGTAGTEKLFF. CDR3 nucleotides: TGTGCTAGTGGTTTGGGTACAGCAGGGACTGAAAAACTGTTTTTT. This chain uses TRBV12-5 with TRBJ1-4; possibly TRBD1 for D (5 bases). This CDR3 contains 15 residues. In germline, CDR1 is LGHNT, CDR2 FRNRAP. V shed 1 base and J shed 7 bases, with 13 bases lying between them.

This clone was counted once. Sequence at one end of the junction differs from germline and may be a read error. The CDR3 is CASSLVETGTGFHF. The CDR3 coding sequence is TGTGCCAGCAGCTTAGTGGAAACCGGGACAGGCTTCCATTTT. The chain employs TRBV7-2 and TRBJ1-3; the match to TRBD1 covers 8 bases. CDR3 length: 14 residues. Looked up from germline, CDR1 is SGHTA and CDR2 is FQGNSA. Full variable domain (remainder filled in from reference TRBV7-2 and TRBJ1-3): GAGVSQSPSNKVTEKGKDVELRCDPISGHTALYWYRQSLGQGLEFLIYFQGNSAPDKSGLPSDRFSAERTGGSVSTLTIQRTQQEDSAVYLCASSLVETGTGFHFGEGSWLTVV.

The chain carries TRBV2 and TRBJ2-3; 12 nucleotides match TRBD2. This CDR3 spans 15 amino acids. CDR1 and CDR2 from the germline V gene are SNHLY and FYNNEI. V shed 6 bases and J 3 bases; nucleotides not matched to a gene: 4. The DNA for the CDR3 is TGTGCCAGCAGGGTAGGACTAGCGGGGACAGATACGCAGTATTTT. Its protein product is CASRVGLAGTDTQYF.

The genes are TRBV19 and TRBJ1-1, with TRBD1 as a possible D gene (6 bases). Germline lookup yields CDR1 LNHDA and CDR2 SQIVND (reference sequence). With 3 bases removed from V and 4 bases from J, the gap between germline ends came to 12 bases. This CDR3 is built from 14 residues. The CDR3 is CASSIAGVGTEAFF. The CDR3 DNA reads TGTGCCAGTAGTATCGCAGGGGTTGGCACTGAAGCTTTCTTT. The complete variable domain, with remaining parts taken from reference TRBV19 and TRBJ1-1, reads DGGITQSPKYLFRKEGQNVTLSCEQNLNHDAMYWYRQDPGQGLRLIYYSQIVNDFQKGDIAEGYSVSREKKESFPLTVTSAQKNPTAFYLCASSIAGVGTEAFFGQGTRLTVV.